The clone carrying this T cell receptor (beta chain) was seen a handful of times. The sample belongs to a study of T and B cells in COVID-19 patients. Study summary: Of more than 19 active-infection patients, 12 were critically ill with mechanical ventilation or extracorporeal membrane oxygenation.

BIOMED2 TRB-A/B primer pools were used in multiplex TRB PCR. TCRdb re-called the multiplex PCR reads with MiXCR, one entry per CDR3 protein. The profile shows fewer than 15,000 distinct CDR3 sequences, 25% of them singletons. Trimming pared 6 bases from V and 0 bases from J, leaving 8 bases between. CDR3 length: 13 amino acids. Germline CDR1 is MNHNS and CDR2 is SASEGT. Each TRB amplification used roughly 220-550 ng of genomic DNA from blood. This chain uses TRBV6-1 with TRBJ1-1; D remains unclear. Sequencing was performed on blood. The source is a human donor who had recovered from COVID-19. CDR3 coding DNA: TGTGCCAGCAGCGGACCGTTGAACACTGAAGCTTTCTTT. Protein sequence: CASSGPLNTEAFF.